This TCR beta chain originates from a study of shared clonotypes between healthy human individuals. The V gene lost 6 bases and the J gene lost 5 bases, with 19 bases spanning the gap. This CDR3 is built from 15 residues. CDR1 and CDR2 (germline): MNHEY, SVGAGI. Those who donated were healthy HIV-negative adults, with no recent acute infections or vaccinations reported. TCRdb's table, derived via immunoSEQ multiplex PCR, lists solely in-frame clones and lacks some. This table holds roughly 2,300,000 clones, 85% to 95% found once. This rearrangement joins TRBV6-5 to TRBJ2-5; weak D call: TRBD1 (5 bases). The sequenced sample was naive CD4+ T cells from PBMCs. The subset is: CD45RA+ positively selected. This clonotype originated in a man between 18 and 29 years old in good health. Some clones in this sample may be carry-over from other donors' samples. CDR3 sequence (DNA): TGTGCCAGCAGCCGCCTACCGAGACAGTACGAGACCCAGTACTTC. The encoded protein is CASSRLPRQYETQYF.